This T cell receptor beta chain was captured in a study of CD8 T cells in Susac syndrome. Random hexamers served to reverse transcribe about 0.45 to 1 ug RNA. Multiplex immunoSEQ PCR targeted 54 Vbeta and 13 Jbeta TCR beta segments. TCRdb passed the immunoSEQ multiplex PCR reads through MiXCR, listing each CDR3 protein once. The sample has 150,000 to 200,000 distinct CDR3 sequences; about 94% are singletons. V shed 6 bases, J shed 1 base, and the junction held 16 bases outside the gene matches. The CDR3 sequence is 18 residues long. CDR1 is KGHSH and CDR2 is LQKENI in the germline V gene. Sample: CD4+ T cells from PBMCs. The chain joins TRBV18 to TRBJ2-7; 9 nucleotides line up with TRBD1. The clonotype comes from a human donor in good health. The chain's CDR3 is CASSHRGRDKEGSYEQYF. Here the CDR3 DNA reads TGTGCCAGCTCTCACAGGGGGCGCGACAAAGAAGGTTCCTACGAGCAGTACTTC.